The TCR beta chain under discussion was sequenced for a study of blood T cells in healthy people across ages. The study, taken as a whole, reports: Conclusively comparing naive with antigen-experienced cells was impossible with unsorted PBMCs. Per-million-T-cell TCR beta diversity fell roughly linearly with age.

Concerning this clonotype: Its antigen remains unidentified.

CDR3 length equals 15 residues. Per germline, CDR1 MNHNS and CDR2 SASEGT. PCR was performed a second time for about 7 to 11 cycles using a sample-barcoded 5' primer and a J-beta primer mix. TCRdb reprocessed the 5' RACE reads with MiXCR, giving one entry per CDR3 protein. In the table there are some 1.5 million distinct CDR3 sequences, 28% of which are singletons. This chain joins TRBV6-1 and TRBJ2-7; 11 bases align to TRBD2. The J call may be in error: the DNA end matches TRBJ2-1 better. This receptor was taken from a woman in her twenties or thirties in good health. What was sequenced was blood. The CDR3 is CASSAPSGGSYEQFF. In nucleotides, the CDR3 is TGTGCCAGCAGTGCGCCTAGCGGGGGGTCCTACGAGCAGTTCTTC.